Here is one T cell receptor (beta chain) with its context. Its antigen is unidentified. Next came a second PCR, run for roughly 7 to 12 cycles, which used a sample-barcoded 5' primer along with a J-beta primer mix. From the 5' RACE reads, TCRdb called clonotypes with MiXCR, one entry per CDR3 protein. The sample contains about 680,000 distinct CDR3 sequences, 49% of which appear only once. This entry comes from a study of blood T cells in healthy people across ages. Peripheral blood was drawn, approximately 10 milliliters per donor. A minimum of 7 million PBMCs was isolated per sample. Study-wide results and caveats: Diversity estimates drawn from one million T cells were deemed underestimates.

Germline CDR1 reads DFQATT; CDR2 reads SNEGSKA (reference sequence). V was pared by 0 bases and J by 1 base, with 8 bases between. The CDR3 is made up of 14 amino acids. The sequenced material came from blood. The TCR originated in a woman aged 55-70 years in good health. This rearrangement joins TRBV20-1 to TRBJ2-3; D unclear. CDR3 amino acids: CSARDIIGTDTQYF. The CDR3 DNA is TGCAGTGCTAGAGATATAATCGGCACAGATACGCAGTATTTT.